This T cell receptor beta chain was obtained from a study of blood T cell repertoires in COVID-19. Looking at the study overall: The analysed material was cDNA or gDNA that came from T cells, B-cell-depleted T cells, or PBMCs.

Sequenced by immunoSEQ multiplex PCR; TCRdb stores in-frame clones only, minus some. The sample consists of a few hundred thousand clones, 90% of them appearing once. Residents of approximately 25 US areas, aged about 18 to 95 years, made up the participants. Assignment of participants to cohorts was predicated upon participant-reported clinical history. Symptom resolution, clearance, or two negative PCRs marked the recovered donors of Cohort 3. Sequences were obtained from PBMCs or T cells enriched from blood (not recorded which). The receptor was derived from a man in his late teens or twenties who had recovered from COVID-19.

CDR3 DNA: TGTGCCAGCGGGGGCGGTCAGAGAAAAGAGACCCAGTACTTC. This encodes CASGGGQRKETQYF. The V call is TRBV13, the J call TRBJ2-5, with D perhaps TRBD1 (6 bases). The CDR3 is 14 residues long. Germline CDR1 is PRHDT and CDR2 is FYEKMQ (reference sequence). V was trimmed by 8 bases and J by 3 bases, leaving 16 bases between them.